This T cell receptor (beta chain) comes out of a study of PD-1 blockade in classical Hodgkin lymphoma. Turning to the study itself: Patients were dosed intravenously with nivolumab at 3 mg/kg every 2 weeks.

This table comes from immunoSEQ multiplex PCR, and its TCRdb copy is limited to in-frame clones, with some not included. The top ten clones hold 10% to 15% of a sample with roughly 46,000 clones, around 76% of them seen once. Time point given: cycle 4 day 1 (C4D1), after five to seven weeks of nivolumab. Autologous stem cell transplantation was followed by relapse in every patient, and brentuximab vedotin exposure varied. Complete response, partial response or progressive disease constituted the best response categories observed. The sample holds many counts of this clone. What it binds is unknown. Study results and limitations: What drove the repertoire differences, possibly disease activity or prior therapy, has not been defined. It was among complete responders that baseline diversity resembled that of newly diagnosed patients.

V was pared by 3 bases and J by 0 bases, with 12 bases of the junction left unmatched. The germline V gene has CDR1 LNHDA and CDR2 SQIVND (reference sequence). The CDR3 covers 18 residues. The TCR sequence derives from a human donor with classical Hodgkin lymphoma. Sequences were derived from peripheral blood mononuclear cells (PBMCs), sampled before the fourth cycle of nivolumab. The chain combines TRBV19 with TRBJ1-1; 8 bases map to TRBD1. For the CDR3, the DNA is TGTGCCAGTAGTATCGACGGACAGGGCTGGAATTTGAACACTGAAGCTTTCTTT. This translates into CASSIDGQGWNLNTEAFF.